These T cell receptor beta chains were read from a single sample in a study of blood T cell repertoires in COVID-19. The table came from immunoSEQ multiplex PCR; TCRdb's copy has only in-frame clones and leaves some out. The table has approximately 250,000 clones, 70% to 90% seen once. Sequences were obtained from PBMCs or T cells enriched from blood (not recorded which). The receptor set was obtained from a woman in her fifties or sixties in a cohort exposed to, infected with or recovered from COVID-19 (not recorded which). CDR3s include the opening cysteine and the closing phenylalanine or tryptophan. Each record gives: J gene, D gene, clone size, V gene, CDR3 protein, CDR3 DNA. The D gene is left open where the match is weak. Not every row has a clone size; where given, it reads once, few, many or a size class.

>TRBJ2-7|TRBD2|-|TRBV7-3
CASSLQGASGFSSYEQYF
TGTGCCAGCAGCTTACAAGGGGCTAGCGGGTTCAGCTCCTACGAGCAGTACTTC
>TRBJ1-2|TRBD1|once|TRBV5-1
CASSLGGQGNYGYTF
TGCGCCAGCAGCTTGGGAGGACAGGGGAACTATGGCTACACCTTC
>TRBJ2-7|-|-|TRBV7-8
CASSPPGLLSSSYEQYF
TGTGCCAGCAGCCCGCCTGGGCTCCTCTCAAGCTCCTACGAGCAGTACTTC
>TRBJ2-5|-|once|TRBV3-1/TRBV3-2
CASSQDRMETQYF
TGTGCCAGCAGCCAAGACAGGATGGAGACCCAGTACTTC
>TRBJ1-5|TRBD1|-|TRBV7-9
CASSSRTGDQPQHF
TGTGCCAGCAGCTCCCGGACAGGCGACCAGCCCCAGCATTTT
>TRBJ2-7|TRBD2|-|TRBV6-5
CASSSPSGRIVEQYF
TGTGCCAGCAGTTCCCCTAGCGGGAGAATTGTAGAGCAGTACTTC
>TRBJ2-2|TRBD1|-|TRBV9
CASSPDRGRTGELFF
TGTGCCAGCAGCCCAGACAGGGGGCGGACCGGGGAGCTGTTTTTT
>TRBJ2-7|-|-|TRBV3-1/TRBV3-2
CASSQSLTSWYEQYF
TGTGCCAGCAGCCAAAGCCTGACTAGTTGGTACGAGCAGTACTTC
>TRBJ1-1|TRBD1|-|TRBV28
CASSFRTGVQEAFF
TGTGCCAGCAGTTTTCGGACAGGGGTGCAAGAGGCTTTCTTT
>TRBJ2-3|-|once|TRBV7-9
CASRRTDTQYF
TGTGCCAGCCGCAGGACAGATACGCAGTATTTT
>TRBJ1-1|-|-|TRBV5-1
CASSLTDTEAFF
TGCGCCAGCAGCTTGACGGACACTGAAGCTTTCTTT
>TRBJ2-7|TRBD2|once|TRBV10-2
CASSPGLAGVEQYF
TGCGCCAGCAGCCCGGGACTAGCGGGAGTCGAGCAGTACTTC
>TRBJ2-7|TRBD1|-|TRBV27
CASSYRGSYEQYF
TGTGCCAGCAGTTACAGGGGCTCCTACGAGCAGTACTTC
>TRBJ2-7|-|-|TRBV11-2
CASSRRGGQYF
TGTGCCAGCAGCCGTAGGGGGGGGCAGTACTTC
>TRBJ2-7|TRBD1|-|TRBV29-1
CSVELGQKHSYEQYF
TGCAGCGTTGAATTGGGACAGAAGCACTCCTACGAGCAGTACTTC
>TRBJ1-3|TRBD1|few|TRBV5-4
CASSSRDRGRNTIYF
TGTGCCAGCAGCAGCCGGGACAGGGGGCGAAACACCATATATTTT
>TRBJ1-5|TRBD1|-|TRBV5-1
CASSWTGDSNQPQHF
TGCGCCAGCAGCTGGACAGGGGATAGCAATCAGCCCCAGCATTTT
>TRBJ2-1|-|-|TRBV11-3
CASSLKGVEQFF
TGTGCCAGCAGTCTCAAGGGGGTTGAGCAGTTCTTC
>TRBJ2-1|-|few|TRBV15
CATSPRGFSYNEQFF
TGTGCCACCAGCCCTCGGGGATTCTCCTACAATGAGCAGTTCTTC
>TRBJ1-2|TRBD1|few|TRBV4-2
CASGRDRVNYGYTF
TGTGCCAGCGGACGAGACAGGGTGAACTATGGCTACACCTTC
>TRBJ1-6|-|-|TRBV9
CASSVGGGISPLHF
TGTGCCAGCAGCGTAGGAGGAGGGATTTCACCCCTCCACTTT
>TRBJ1-3|TRBD1|-|TRBV5-1
CASSYEGADGNTIYF
TGCGCCAGCAGCTATGAGGGGGCGGACGGAAACACCATATATTTT
>TRBJ2-3|-|-|TRBV10-1
CASSEGTRAQYF
TGCGCCAGCAGTGAGGGGACAAGAGCGCAGTATTTT
>TRBJ2-4|-|-|TRBV10-2
CASSQILVPILAKNIQYF
TGCGCCAGCAGCCAAATACTAGTTCCCATTCTAGCCAAAAACATTCAGTACTTC
>TRBJ1-3|-|-|TRBV13
CASSLGGKGNTIYF
TGTGCCAGCAGCTTGGGGGGGAAAGGAAACACCATATATTTT
>TRBJ1-6|TRBD1|-|TRBV7-9
CASSVTGDNSPLHF
TGTGCCAGCAGTGTGACAGGGGATAATTCACCCCTCCACTTT
>TRBJ2-5|TRBD2|-|TRBV6-5
CASKGLAQETQYF
TGTGCCAGCAAGGGACTAGCTCAAGAGACCCAGTACTTC
>TRBJ1-2|TRBD1|-|TRBV2
CASRNRGHGYTF
TGTGCCAGCAGAAACAGGGGCCATGGCTACACCTTC
>TRBJ1-5|-|-|TRBV16
CASSHRASFDQPQHF
TGTGCCAGCAGCCATCGTGCCAGTTTCGATCAGCCCCAGCATTTT
>TRBJ1-1|-|-|TRBV6-4
CASSDSQGWGTEAFF
TGTGCCAGCAGTGACTCACAGGGTTGGGGCACTGAAGCTTTCTTT
>TRBJ1-1|TRBD1|-|TRBV6-5
CASSYSPTGGRTEAFF
TGTGCCAGCAGTTACTCACCGACAGGGGGAAGGACTGAAGCTTTCTTT
>TRBJ1-2|-|-|TRBV10-3
CAISESGALDGYTF
TGTGCCATCAGTGAGTCGGGGGCCCTAGATGGCTACACCTTC
>TRBJ1-2|-|-|TRBV28
CASTRSGASYGYTF
TGTGCCAGCACCAGATCAGGGGCGAGCTATGGCTACACCTTC
>TRBJ2-7|TRBD2|few|TRBV4-1
CASSQDSSGKGYEQYF
TGCGCCAGCAGCCAAGACTCCAGCGGGAAGGGATACGAGCAGTACTTC
>TRBJ1-4|-|-|TRBV7-9
CASSLEGFDEKLFF
TGTGCCAGCAGCCTTGAGGGTTTTGATGAAAAACTGTTTTTT
>TRBJ2-3|TRBD2|-|TRBV5-1
CASSLEGTSGSLTDTQYF
TGCGCCAGCAGCTTGGAGGGGACTAGCGGGAGTCTAACAGATACGCAGTATTTT
>TRBJ2-5|-|once|TRBV6-6
CASSRRGEETQYF
TGTGCCAGCAGCCGCAGGGGGGAAGAGACCCAGTACTTC
>TRBJ2-5|-|-|TRBV28
CASSSPAGGGRTQYF
TGTGCCAGCAGTTCCCCCGCTGGAGGAGGCAGGACCCAGTACTTC
>TRBJ2-1|TRBD1|-|TRBV2
CASSGARGTDNEQFF
TGTGCCAGCAGTGGGGCCAGGGGGACGGACAATGAGCAGTTCTTC
>TRBJ1-6|-|-|TRBV28
CATLSQNSPLHF
TGTGCCACCCTTTCACAGAATTCACCCCTCCACTTT
>TRBJ2-5|TRBD1|-|TRBV5-1
CASSSVPGQVRETQYF
TGCGCCAGCAGCTCTGTCCCGGGACAGGTACGAGAGACCCAGTACTTC
>TRBJ2-3|TRBD1|-|TRBV19
CASSIDRPDRGRVDTQYF
TGTGCCAGTAGTATAGATCGTCCCGACAGGGGGCGGGTAGATACGCAGTATTTT
>TRBJ2-7|-|-|TRBV18
CASTPSQGNEQYF
TGTGCCAGCACACCCTCGCAGGGGAATGAGCAGTACTTC
>TRBJ1-1|-|-|TRBV21-1
CASSKEGLRAFF
TGTGCCAGCAGCAAAGAGGGGCTTCGAGCTTTCTTT
>TRBJ2-7|-|-|TRBV7-6
CASSLGAEDEQYF
TGTGCCAGCAGCTTAGGTGCAGAGGACGAGCAGTACTTC
>TRBJ1-4|-|-|TRBV5-1
CASSLMRGGNEKLFF
TGCGCCAGCAGCCTGATGCGGGGGGGCAATGAAAAACTGTTTTTT
>TRBJ2-3|TRBD2|-|TRBV27
CASSLSNQWASGASTDTQYF
TGTGCCAGCAGTTTATCGAATCAGTGGGCTAGCGGGGCTAGCACAGATACGCAGTATTTT
>TRBJ2-5|-|-|TRBV6-2/TRBV6-3
CASSPPGAGKTQYF
TGTGCCAGCAGCCCCCCAGGGGCCGGAAAGACCCAGTACTTC
>TRBJ1-5|-|once|TRBV6-5
CASQSRGQPQHF
TGTGCCAGCCAAAGCAGGGGTCAGCCCCAGCATTTT
>TRBJ2-6|TRBD2|once|TRBV28
CASTRGLAPSGANVLTF
TGTGCCAGCACAAGGGGACTAGCGCCGTCTGGGGCCAACGTCCTGACTTTC